This T cell receptor (beta chain) came from a study of blood T cell repertoires in COVID-19. About the study: Both acute and convalescent COVID-19 samples were obtained from the United States, Italy and Spain.

In germline, CDR1 is SEHNR, CDR2 FQNEAQ (reference sequence). The length of the CDR3 is 13 residues. Trimming stripped 0 bases from V and 4 bases from J, with 6 bases between. The assay was immunoSEQ multiplex PCR, and TCRdb's table has in-frame clones only and misses some. The data hold about 42,000 clones, with roughly nine tenths observed a single time. The sample was peripheral blood. The genes are TRBV7-9 and TRBJ1-1, with D maybe TRBD1 (5 bases). This receptor was obtained from a human donor in a cohort sampled during active COVID-19. DNA of the CDR3: TGTGCCAGCAGCTTAGCAGGGGTCACTGAAGCTTTCTTT. It encodes CASSLAGVTEAFF.